Sequencing of this T cell receptor beta chain was carried out in a study of regulatory T cells in long-lasting Graves disease. Time point specified: newly diagnosed GD, antithyroid drugs for less than 3 months. The TCR library was prepared using RNA isolated from PBMCs. This clonotype was detected only a few times. This CDR3 contains 14 residues. CDR1 is SGHRS and CDR2 is YFSETQ in the germline V gene. With V trimmed by 4 bases and J by 5 bases, 4 bases remained unmatched. Investigators prepared the TCR beta libraries by applying iRepertoire HTBI primers and Arm-PCR of CDR3 regions. TCRdb analysed the multiplex PCR reads with MiXCR anew, one entry per CDR3 protein. The table shows about half a million distinct CDR3 sequences, with around 12% occurring only once. This sample was also put to use in a study of T cells in Graves' hyperthyroidism and ophthalmopathy. That work states: Patients were excluded for uncontrolled infection, other autoimmune disease, pregnancy or lactation. Blood also showed most of the thyroid clonotypes that were expanded above 0.001.

This specimen consisted of peripheral blood mononuclear cells (PBMCs), obtained at new diagnosis, from a patient treated with antithyroid drugs. This chain uses TRBV5-1 with TRBJ2-1, with 9 bases matching TRBD1. This sequence was found in a woman younger than 45 with Graves disease. CDR3 residues: CASSPGQGHNEQFF. Here the CDR3 DNA reads TGCGCCAGCAGCCCGGGACAGGGACACAATGAGCAGTTCTTC.